This TCR beta chain was recorded in a study of metastatic and nonmetastatic thyroid tumors. Background on the study: Across peripheral blood and tumor or nodule tissue samples taken from malignant and benign thyroid patients, the repertoires were compared with one another. Study-level points and caveats: Significantly higher TCR beta diversity was reportedly seen in malignant thyroid tumors than benign nodules, in blood and tumor.

In germline, CDR1 is SGHRS, CDR2 YFSETQ. The junction had 6 bases not matched to a gene; V was cut back by 0 bases and J by 4 bases. The CDR3 has 15 amino acids. Authors' analysis steps: For papillary thyroid cancer, a distant-metastasis classifier was constructed from CDR3 differences observed across clinicopathological groups. TCRdb re-called clones from the PCR reads using MiXCR. It is TCRdb's table, rather than the study itself, that gives the V and J calls and clone size. The sample holds tens of thousands of clones, approximately 31% seen once. This clone was detected ten times or more. Its specificity is unknown. Every patient underwent thyroid surgery untreated.

The V call is TRBV5-1, the J call TRBJ2-5; TRBD1 matches 7 bases. This receptor was taken from a female donor with papillary thyroid cancer or a benign thyroid nodule (not recorded which). Some clones in this sample may be carry-over from other donors' samples. Material: blood. The CDR3 region is CASSLGDSRAETQYF. In DNA form, the CDR3 reads TGCGCCAGCAGCTTGGGGGACAGTCGGGCAGAGACCCAGTACTTC. Filled out from reference TRBV5-1 and TRBJ2-5, the complete variable domain reads KAGVTQTPRYLIKTRGQQVTLSCSPISGHRSVSWYQQTPGQGLQFLFEYFSETQRNKGNFPGRFSGRQFSNSRSEMNVSTLELGDSALYLCASSLGDSRAETQYFGPGTRLLVL.